Each of the 12 T cell receptor beta chains below was sequenced from the same sample in a study of healthy donors' naive CD4 and CD8 T cells. TCR libraries were built from 450 to 650 ng of total RNA by linear amplification. Each CDR3 protein is one row after TCRdb ran MiXCR on the reads. The sample yields around 180,000 distinct CDR3 sequences, nearly 75% seen once. Sequenced: naive CD4+ and CD8+ T cells sorted from blood, pooled from several donors. These receptors all come from a pool of human donors in good health; the sample pools cells from several healthy donors.

This sequence joins TRBV6-2 or TRBV6-3 and TRBJ2-3; perhaps TRBD2 as D (5 bases). Germline V gene data show CDR1 as MNHEY and CDR2 as SVGEGT. CDR3 size: 13 residues. Trimming took off 11 bases at V and 3 bases at J, with 15 bases between the two ends. The CDR3 protein is CAGAGGWTDTQYF. The CDR3 nucleotides are TGTGCCGGTGCGGGCGGGTGGACAGATACGCAGTATTTT.

The rearrangement joins TRBV29-1 to TRBJ2-7; no reliable D call. Trimming shortened V by 6 bases and J by 6 bases, and 12 bases separated the two germline ends. The length of the CDR3 is 11 residues. Germline V gene data show CDR1 as SQVTM and CDR2 as ANQGSEA. CDR3 protein: CSVDTGGEQYF. CDR3 coding DNA: TGCAGCGTCGATACCGGTGGCGAGCAGTACTTC.

The J gene is TRBJ1-1, the V gene TRBV19; D call uncertain. CDR1 is LNHDA, CDR2 SQIVND, per germline (reference sequence). CDR3 length equals 13 residues. The ends were cut back, 4 bases at V and 4 bases at J, with 10 bases in the middle. Written as DNA, the CDR3 is TGTGCCAGTAGTACAACGAGGAGCACTGAAGCTTTCTTT. Its protein product is CASSTTRSTEAFF.

The V and J genes are TRBV6-5 and TRBJ1-5, with D possibly matching TRBD1 (6 bases). V lost 2 bases to trimming and J lost 7 bases, with 15 bases between them. The length of the CDR3 is 15 residues. The germline gives CDR1 MNHEY, CDR2 SVGAGI. CDR3 residues: CASSYGPGVEQPQHF. Written as DNA, the CDR3 is TGTGCCAGCAGTTACGGCCCAGGGGTCGAACAGCCCCAGCATTTT.

The V and J genes are TRBV29-1 and TRBJ1-2; a weak D match, TRBD1 (5 bases). Germline loops: CDR1 SQVTM, CDR2 ANQGSEA. The V and J ends lost 4 bases and 11 bases respectively, with 14 bases between them. This CDR3 contains 11 residues. The CDR3 spells CSVAGTDGYTF. The DNA of the CDR3 is TGCAGCGTTGCGGGGACCGACGGGTACACCTTC.

The chain has TRBV6-5 and TRBJ1-3, with D tentatively TRBD1 (6 bases). The length of the CDR3 is 16 residues. The V end lost 2 bases, the J end lost 0 bases, and 11 bases lay between the germline ends. From germline, CDR1 is MNHEY and CDR2 SVGAGI. The CDR3 DNA is TGTGCCAGCAGTTACGGGGGCGGGTTCTCTGGAAACACCATATATTTT. Its protein is CASSYGGGFSGNTIYF.

The sample holds a few counts of this clonotype. This chain links TRBV27 with TRBJ1-1; no clear D. The CDR3 contains 15 residues. The V gene's germline CDR1 is MNHEY and CDR2 SMNVEV (reference sequence). Trimming removed 0 bases at V and 0 bases at J, with 8 bases between. CDR3: CASSLSTGLNTEAFF. The CDR3 DNA reads as TGTGCCAGCAGTTTATCGACGGGTTTGAACACTGAAGCTTTCTTT.

Remarks on this clonotype: An end of the junction does not agree with germline; a read error may underlie this. The chain couples TRBV29-1 to TRBJ2-1; D is possibly TRBD2 (6 bases). The CDR3 runs to 14 residues. Germline CDR1 SQVTM, CDR2 ANQGSEA. CDR3 protein: CSVEGGGANNEQFF. DNA for the CDR3: TGCAGCGTTGAGGGAGGTGGGGCAAACAATGAGCAATTCTTC.

A few counts support this clonotype. V and J are TRBV5-1 and TRBJ2-7; D not certain. Germline V gene lookup returns CDR1 SGHRS and CDR2 YFSETQ. The CDR3 totals 13 residues. Trimming removed 3 bases at V and 6 bases at J, with 13 bases between. The CDR3 region is CASSSWTVGEQYF. Here the CDR3 DNA reads TGCGCCAGCAGCTCATGGACCGTAGGCGAGCAGTACTTC.

This clonotype was seen a single time. CDR3 DNA sequence: TGTGCCAGCAGCCCAACAGGGGAGACTTCACCCCTCCACTTT. The encoded protein is CASSPTGETSPLHF. This chain links TRBV27 with TRBJ1-6; 7 nucleotides align to TRBD1. The V gene end was trimmed by 6 bases and the J gene end by 9 bases; junction bases not matched to a gene: 8. The CDR3 is 14 amino acids. Germline CDR1 and CDR2: MNHEY and SMNVEV (reference sequence).

CDR3 protein: CASSYSAEETQYF. CDR3 bases: TGTGCCAGCAGTTACTCAGCAGAAGAGACCCAGTACTTC. This chain links TRBV6-5 with TRBJ2-5; D unclear. The CDR3 contains 13 residues. Trimming took off 0 bases at V and 3 bases at J, with 5 bases between the two ends. Germline V lookup: CDR1 MNHEY, CDR2 SVGAGI.

The chain carries TRBV27 and TRBJ2-7; 11 nucleotides match TRBD2. V lost 4 bases, J lost 3 bases, and 5 bases stayed unmatched. Germline-derived CDR1 and CDR2 are MNHEY and SMNVEV (reference sequence). The CDR3 consists of 15 residues. Written as DNA, the CDR3 is TGTGCCAGCAGTTCCACTAGCGGGAGTCTCTACGAGCAGTACTTC. Encoded protein: CASSSTSGSLYEQYF.